The rows below give T cell receptor beta chains drawn from one sample of a study of CD8 T cells in Susac syndrome. TCRdb re-called the immunoSEQ multiplex PCR reads with MiXCR, one entry per CDR3 protein. The table has over 150,000 distinct CDR3 sequences, approximately 94% seen once. Source material: CD4+ T cells from PBMCs. The receptors originated from a human donor with multiple sclerosis. The CDR3 runs from the conserved cysteine through the conserved F or W. The order of the fields is CDR3 length, V gene, CDR3 protein.

>13|TRBV9
CASSGTPNTEAFF
>13|TRBV10-3
CAISGDRGYEQYF
>13|TRBV7-3
CASSANSQETQYF
>18|TRBV9
CASSAPFQRPGGASGYTF
>14|TRBV5-1
CASSTEGLETEAFF
>17|TRBV5-1
CASSSSTGGTGANVLTF
>14|TRBV20-1
CSARTGQGWQPQHF
>13|TRBV19
CASSIALNTEAFF
>13|TRBV18
CASSPRTDGELFF
>14|TRBV12-3/TRBV12-4
CASRGQTGDHEQYF
>15|TRBV29-1
CSVEDLRRGGNTQYF
>14|TRBV5-1
CASSLLGGEYEQYF
>14|TRBV5-1
CASSLAVTSYEQYF
>15|TRBV6-2/TRBV6-3
CASSYRGLRGREQYF
>13|TRBV5-4
CASSSRGGSGYTF
>15|TRBV14
CASSQPGLTSYEQYF
>16|TRBV28
CASRPVTGGGNYGYTF
>11|TRBV23-1
CASSHSYGYTF
>15|TRBV5-1
CASSLSPGGDYGYTF
>14|TRBV12-3/TRBV12-4
CASRRTAGPYEQYF
>16|TRBV18
CASSPQNAGGVEKLFF
>13|TRBV2
CASSDGWSSEAFF
>16|TRBV5-4
CASSLRASYSTDTQYF
>15|TRBV28
CASSSAGQGGNEQFF
>14|TRBV7-2
CASSLDRGDYGYTF
>13|TRBV5-8
CASLLAGRREQFF
>13|TRBV12-3/TRBV12-4
CASSLTVYNEQSF
>12|TRBV3-1
CASKGEGTEAFF
>13|TRBV29-1
CSVRTGGVTEAFF
>14|TRBV2
CASSERFGADTQYF
>15|TRBV3-1
CASSPSGRSFYGYTF
>13|TRBV20-1
CSAREDPPAPQYF
>14|TRBV5-1
CASSYSMVNTEAFF
>19|TRBV28
CASSLWLDRGLAGANVLTF
>13|TRBV7-8
CASRLASSYEQYF
>15|TRBV3-1
CASSPDASSYNEQFF
>15|TRBV30
CAWRAVGGDQETQYF
>14|TRBV4-1
CASSQWPGTGELFF
>15|TRBV5-1
CASSISGASAETQYF
>13|TRBV20-1
CSAQRDQNTEAFF
>15|TRBV18
CASSPLGYSNQPQHF
>13|TRBV29-1
CSVESLATDTQYF
>15|TRBV7-6
CASSLDLAVSDTQYF
>16|TRBV3-1
CASSPGTASSYNEQFF
>15|TRBV3-1
CASSPPSVGDNEQFF
>15|TRBV10-3
CAISETSGTVNEQFF
>14|TRBV6-6
CASSGTGPYNEQFF
>16|TRBV6-5
CASSNYGSRGGYEQYF
>16|TRBV3-1
CASSGGGVNLQETQYF
>16|TRBV6-5
CASSSRQGAMNTEAFF
>13|TRBV28
CASSLTRPYGYTF